This T cell receptor (beta chain) derives from a study of CD8 T cells in Susac syndrome. General study findings and limits: As the study acknowledged, the number of individuals in its TCR sequencing and HLA analysis was relatively small.

The CDR3 has 17 amino acids. Germline V gene sequence: CDR1 MDHEN, CDR2 SYDVKM. V was pared by 2 bases and J by 2 bases, with 5 bases of the junction left unmatched. In the multiple sclerosis control group, patients were treatment-naive and had stable or active relapsing-remitting disease. The CD8+ and CD4+ T cells were negatively isolated, with the TEMRA cells enriched by FACS. An input of roughly 0.5 to 1 ug of RNA was subjected to reverse transcription using random hexamers. Amplification of TCR beta CDR3 across 54 Vbeta and 13 Jbeta was performed with immunoSEQ multiplex PCR. MiXCR was run by TCRdb on the immunoSEQ multiplex PCR reads, yielding one entry per CDR3 protein. The data hold around 180,000 distinct CDR3 sequences, with approximately 95% observed a single time. Turning to this clonotype: Antigen unknown.

The source is a human donor with multiple sclerosis. Sequencing was done on a sample of CD8+ T cells from PBMCs. V gene TRBV28 combines with J gene TRBJ2-6; 8 bases fit TRBD1. The CDR3 protein is CASSLHQGAAGANVLTF. In DNA, the CDR3 is TGTGCCAGCAGTTTACATCAGGGGGCGGCTGGGGCCAACGTCCTGACTTTC.